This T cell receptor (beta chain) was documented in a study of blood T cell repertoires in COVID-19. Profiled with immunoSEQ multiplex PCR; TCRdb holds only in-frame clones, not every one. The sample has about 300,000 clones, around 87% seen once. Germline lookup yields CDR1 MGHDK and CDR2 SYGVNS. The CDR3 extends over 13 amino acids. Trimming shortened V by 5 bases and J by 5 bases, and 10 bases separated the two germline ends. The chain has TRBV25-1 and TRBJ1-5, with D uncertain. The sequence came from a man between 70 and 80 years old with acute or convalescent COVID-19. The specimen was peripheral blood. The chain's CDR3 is CASSMGGDQPQHF. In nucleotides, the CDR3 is TGTGCCAGCAGTATGGGCGGGGATCAGCCCCAGCATTTT. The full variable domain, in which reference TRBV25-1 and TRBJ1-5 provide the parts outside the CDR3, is EADIYQTPRYLVIGTGKKITLECSQTMGHDKMYWYQQDPGMELHLIHYSYGVNSTEKGDLSSESTVSRIRTEHFPLTLESARPSHTSQYLCASSMGGDQPQHFGDGTRLSIL.